This TCR beta chain was documented in a study of cytomegalovirus exposure and HLA in healthy donors. V was trimmed by 5 bases and J by 6 bases, leaving 17 bases between them. This CDR3 contains 15 residues. The germline V gene has CDR1 LNHDA and CDR2 SQIVND (reference sequence). This table comes from immunoSEQ multiplex PCR, and its TCRdb copy is limited to in-frame clones, with some not included. The sample includes 150,000 to 200,000 clones, about 89% seen only once; the top ten take 2% to 3%. This clone was found once. The target antigen is unknown. Notes on the study in general: Reported results showed that the classifier diagnosed cytomegalovirus status with high specificity and sensitivity.

The chain uses TRBV19 and TRBJ1-5, with D tentatively TRBD1 (6 bases). This TCR came from a man aged 18 to 29 in good health and CMV-seropositive. Sequencing input: PBMCs. CDR3 sequence: CASSVDRLEGQPQHF. Written as DNA, the CDR3 is TGTGCCAGTAGTGTCGACAGGTTAGAGGGTCAGCCCCAGCATTTT. The complete variable domain, with remaining parts taken from reference TRBV19 and TRBJ1-5, reads DGGITQSPKYLFRKEGQNVTLSCEQNLNHDAMYWYRQDPGQGLRLIYYSQIVNDFQKGDIAEGYSVSREKKESFPLTVTSAQKNPTAFYLCASSVDRLEGQPQHFGDGTRLSIL.